A single sample is the source of the 18 T cell receptor beta chains below, sequenced in a study of T cells after yellow fever vaccination (dated by TCRdb to the late 2010s). Libraries were prepared through 5' RACE. Sequencing relied on an Illumina NovaSeq 6000. TCRdb cleaned the public reads at Q25 with fastp, built clones with MiXCR and kept in-frame beta chains. Each entry merges the rows of one CDR3 protein and shows their most common DNA and genes. This sample comprises 400,000 to 450,000 distinct CDR3 sequences, around 20% of them detected only once. The ten biggest clones cover 15% to 20% of the sample. The treatment or condition label for this specimen denotes: live attenuated yellow fever vaccine strain. The source material was PBMCs, sampled before the yellow fever booster vaccination. These receptors were collected from a man between 18 and 35 years old who received the YFV17D yellow fever vaccine.

This sequence joins TRBV4-1 and TRBJ2-5; 8 bases are shared with TRBD2. Germline V gene lookup returns CDR1 MGHRA and CDR2 YSYEKL. This CDR3 is built from 16 residues. V shed 1 base, J shed 2 bases, and the junction held 6 bases outside the gene matches. The CDR3 DNA sequence: TGCGCCAGCAGCCAAGCCGGGACTAGTCTACAAGAGACCCAGTACTTC. It translates to CASSQAGTSLQETQYF.

This rearrangement joins TRBV5-6 to TRBJ1-2, with D perhaps matching TRBD1 (6 bases). The ends were cut back, 0 bases at V and 4 bases at J, with 10 bases in the middle. The CDR3 covers 14 residues. Germline CDR1 SGHDT, CDR2 YYEEEE. CDR3 loop: CASSLEGGPYGYTF. The CDR3 DNA reads TGTGCCAGCAGCTTGGAAGGGGGTCCCTATGGCTACACCTTC.

CDR3 DNA: TGTGCCAGCAGTTCATGGGTCGGTTATTGGGTGGAGCAGTACTTC. It codes for CASSSWVGYWVEQYF. This chain joins TRBV6-2 or TRBV6-3 and TRBJ2-7; D remains ambiguous. The CDR3 length is 15 residues. Trimming took off 4 bases at V and 7 bases at J, with 20 bases between the two ends. Germline V gene sequence: CDR1 MNHEY, CDR2 SVGEGT.

This clonotype was detected many times. The chain joins TRBV12-3 or TRBV12-4 to TRBJ2-3, with D maybe TRBD1 (5 bases). V was pared by 6 bases and J by 4 bases, with 11 bases between. The CDR3 covers 13 residues. The CDR3 coding sequence is TGTGCCAGCAGCCGGACAAGCGCAGATACGCAGTATTTT. It yields the protein CASSRTSADTQYF.

This clonotype was seen only a few times. V and J are TRBV7-3 and TRBJ2-2; D possibly matches TRBD1 or TRBD2 (6 bases each). CDR1 SGHTA and CDR2 FQGTGA come from the germline V gene. CDR3 size: 16 residues. The germline V and J ends were trimmed by 5 bases and 7 bases, with 20 bases remaining between them. The CDR3 region is CASSPAEGGIRGELFF. The DNA for the CDR3 is TGTGCCAGCAGCCCGGCGGAGGGGGGTATTCGCGGGGAGCTGTTTTTT.

The CDR3 sequence is CASSPGLRTDTQYF. Here the CDR3 DNA reads TGTGCCAGCAGCCCGGGGCTCCGCACAGATACGCAGTATTTT. The genes are TRBV11-3 and TRBJ2-3; possibly TRBD1 or TRBD2 for D (5 bases each). Trimming took 5 bases from V and 1 from J, leaving 10 bases between them. The CDR3 is 14 residues long. Germline assignment: CDR1 SGHNT and CDR2 YENEEA.

A few counts support this clonotype. The rearrangement uses TRBV4-2 and TRBJ2-3; the D gene is possibly TRBD2 (6 bases). Germline V lookup: CDR1 LGHNA, CDR2 YNFKEQ. The CDR3 length is 17 residues. V lost 1 base and J lost 1, with 15 bases in between. The CDR3 bases are TGTGCCAGCAGCCAAGGTCCGGGGACTGCTGGCACAGATACGCAGTATTTT. Its translation is CASSQGPGTAGTDTQYF.

V and J are TRBV7-2 and TRBJ2-5; a possible D gene is TRBD1 (6 bases). The CDR3 covers 14 residues. V shed 5 bases and J shed 4 bases, with 14 bases lying between them. Germline lookup yields CDR1 SGHTA and CDR2 FQGNSA. The CDR3 sequence is CASSRNRAVETQYF. CDR3 DNA: TGTGCCAGCAGCAGAAACAGGGCCGTAGAGACCCAGTACTTC.

This clonotype has only one observation. The chain joins TRBV4-2 to TRBJ2-2; 10 bases are a match to TRBD2. Germline V gene data show CDR1 as LGHNA and CDR2 as YNFKEQ. J was trimmed by 1 base and V by 4 bases; bases with no gene match: 3. This CDR3 is built from 16 residues. The CDR3 sequence: CASSPRLAGNTGELFF. The CDR3, as DNA: TGTGCCAGCAGCCCCCGACTAGCGGGGAACACCGGGGAGCTGTTTTTT.

This clonotype was detected only a few times. J is TRBJ1-1 and V is TRBV29-1; a weak D match, TRBD1 (5 bases). Between the trimmed V and J ends, which lost 8 bases and 4 bases, there was a span of 14 bases. The germline V gene has CDR1 SQVTM and CDR2 ANQGSEA. The CDR3 totals 12 residues. The CDR3 region has the DNA TGCAGCACATCCCCGGGGGGCACTGAAGCTTTCTTT. Translation gives CSTSPGGTEAFF.

This chain connects TRBV7-9 to TRBJ2-5; D remains unclear. V lost 0 bases and J 2 bases, leaving 10 bases between the germline ends. Germline V lookup: CDR1 SEHNR, CDR2 FQNEAQ (reference sequence). The CDR3 covers 15 residues. CDR3 in DNA: TGTGCCAGCAGCTTAGCCGGCCAGCCTCAAGAGACCCAGTACTTC. Translation gives CASSLAGQPQETQYF.

The chain carries TRBV7-2 and TRBJ2-1, with 8 positions matching TRBD1. The V gene's germline CDR1 is SGHTA and CDR2 FQGNSA. The CDR3 loop spans 18 amino acids. The junction had 16 bases not matched to a gene; V was cut back by 2 bases and J by 7 bases. CDR3 sequence (DNA): TGTGCCAGCAGCTTATTTAGTTCAGGGGGCATTAAGTCGAATGAGCAGTTCTTC. As protein: CASSLFSSGGIKSNEQFF.

The chain is built from TRBV6-4 and TRBJ2-7, with 7 bases lining up with TRBD1. Trimming took 7 bases from V and 7 from J; bases not matched to a gene: 4. There are 11 residues in the CDR3. CDR1 and CDR2 (germline): MRHNA, SNTAGT. CDR3 bases: TGTGCCAGCAACCTGACAGGGGAGCAGTACGTC. This codes for CASNLTGEQYV.

The chain employs TRBV4-2 and TRBJ2-7, with unresolved D. The CDR3 is made up of 15 amino acids. Deletions cut 6 bases from V and 0 bases from J, with 15 bases between. Per germline, CDR1 LGHNA and CDR2 YNFKEQ. The CDR3 DNA follows: TGTGCCAGCAGTTCACCGGGTCGAAGCTCCTACGAGCAGTACTTC. It is translated as CASSSPGRSSYEQYF.

The CDR3 coding sequence is TGCGCCAGCAGCCCCCACTTCGTGGGGGGGGCGACCTACGAGCAGTACTTC. Translated, it gives CASSPHFVGGATYEQYF. The chain has TRBV4-1 and TRBJ2-7; a weak D match, TRBD2 (7 bases). V lost 4 bases and J 2 bases, leaving 21 bases between the germline ends. CDR3 length: 17 residues. Germline CDR1 reads MGHRA; CDR2 reads YSYEKL.

This clonotype has a count of ten or more. The chain recombines TRBV4-3 with TRBJ1-2; a possible D gene is TRBD1 (6 bases). The CDR3 covers 13 residues. Trimming cost V 0 bases and J 4 bases, with 6 bases left between them. Per germline, CDR1 LGHNA and CDR2 YSLEER. The CDR3 DNA is TGCGCCAGCAGCCAAGACAGGGGCTATGGCTACACCTTC. Amino acid sequence: CASSQDRGYGYTF.

The J gene is TRBJ2-2, the V gene TRBV4-3; perhaps D is TRBD1 or TRBD2 (6 bases each). V gave up 8 bases and J gave up 5 bases, with 18 bases separating them. CDR1 is LGHNA and CDR2 is YSLEER in the germline V gene. The CDR3 covers 15 residues. The CDR3 protein is CASGETGAWTGELFF. Written as DNA, the CDR3 is TGCGCCAGCGGCGAGACGGGGGCCTGGACCGGGGAGCTGTTTTTT.

In its sample, this clonotype was seen a few times. The V and J genes are TRBV4-2 and TRBJ1-2; TRBD1 matches at 8 bases. Losses at the gene ends were 4 bases for V and 6 bases for J; bases not matched to a gene: 10. From germline, CDR1 is LGHNA and CDR2 YNFKEQ. The CDR3 is 15 amino acids. The chain's CDR3 is CASSPRQGWDDGYTF. CDR3 DNA sequence: TGTGCCAGCAGCCCTAGACAGGGGTGGGATGATGGCTACACCTTC.